A selection of T cell receptor beta chains follows, all from one sample in a study of CD8 T cells in Susac syndrome. TCRdb reprocessed the immunoSEQ multiplex PCR reads via MiXCR and lists one record per CDR3 protein. The sample yields roughly 180,000 distinct CDR3 sequences, roughly 95% seen once. Sequencing was performed on CD4+ T cells from PBMCs. The receptor set was obtained from a human donor in good health. Both conserved end residues are part of each CDR3. The size entry is marked missing in some rows and otherwise reads once, few, many or a size class.

j_gene: TRBJ2-3
v_gene: TRBV7-9
abundance: NA
CDR3aa: CASSPGTSGNTDTQYF

j_gene: TRBJ2-3
v_gene: TRBV5-4
abundance: NA
CDR3aa: CASSITGTSGRYGDTQYF

j_gene: TRBJ2-7
v_gene: TRBV5-4
abundance: NA
CDR3aa: CASSAGPGTSGEQYF

j_gene: TRBJ2-1
v_gene: TRBV24-1
abundance: NA
CDR3aa: CATSGQANNNEQLF

j_gene: TRBJ2-1
v_gene: TRBV21-1
abundance: NA
CDR3aa: CASRKDHFNEQFF

j_gene: TRBJ2-7
v_gene: TRBV20-1
abundance: NA
CDR3aa: CSATRTIRWGGEQYF

j_gene: TRBJ2-1
v_gene: TRBV5-6
abundance: once
CDR3aa: CASSLETSGLSSYNEQFF

j_gene: TRBJ2-5
v_gene: TRBV3-1
abundance: NA
CDR3aa: CASSQGGSGKETQYF

j_gene: TRBJ2-3
v_gene: TRBV24-1
abundance: NA
CDR3aa: CATSEGLGPSTDTQYF

j_gene: TRBJ2-5
v_gene: TRBV7-2
abundance: NA
CDR3aa: CASSPDRGAETQYF

j_gene: TRBJ2-7
v_gene: TRBV28
abundance: NA
CDR3aa: CASSLSTSGSSYEQYF

j_gene: TRBJ2-7
v_gene: TRBV28
abundance: NA
CDR3aa: CASSRPGQSYEQYF

j_gene: TRBJ1-2
v_gene: TRBV3-1
abundance: NA
CDR3aa: CASSPRGGAGGYTF

j_gene: TRBJ2-7
v_gene: TRBV7-2
abundance: NA
CDR3aa: CASSFGLAGAEQYF

j_gene: TRBJ2-1
v_gene: TRBV12-3/TRBV12-4
abundance: NA
CDR3aa: CASSLGDTTYNEQFF

j_gene: TRBJ2-1
v_gene: TRBV20-1
abundance: NA
CDR3aa: CSARGRAGGPKVQFF

j_gene: TRBJ1-3
v_gene: TRBV9
abundance: NA
CDR3aa: CASSSYRDIYF

j_gene: TRBJ2-7
v_gene: TRBV29-1
abundance: NA
CDR3aa: CSVEGLAGAYEQYF

j_gene: TRBJ2-1
v_gene: TRBV6-2/TRBV6-3
abundance: NA
CDR3aa: CASSKLAGDRNEQFF

j_gene: TRBJ2-3
v_gene: TRBV24-1
abundance: NA
CDR3aa: CATASGTDTQYF

j_gene: TRBJ2-5
v_gene: TRBV18
abundance: NA
CDR3aa: CASSPLAGDLETQYF

j_gene: TRBJ2-2
v_gene: TRBV6-5
abundance: NA
CDR3aa: CASSYGTSGFNGELFF

j_gene: TRBJ1-5
v_gene: TRBV29-1
abundance: few
CDR3aa: CSVDPNPRPQHF

j_gene: TRBJ2-1
v_gene: TRBV30
abundance: NA
CDR3aa: CAWDRLAIKNNEQFF

j_gene: TRBJ2-3
v_gene: TRBV7-2
abundance: NA
CDR3aa: CASRAGGSRNTQYF

j_gene: TRBJ2-5
v_gene: TRBV12-3/TRBV12-4
abundance: NA
CDR3aa: CASSLNSQETQYF

j_gene: TRBJ1-3
v_gene: TRBV9
abundance: NA
CDR3aa: CASSSRTASGNTIYF

j_gene: TRBJ2-7
v_gene: TRBV19
abundance: once
CDR3aa: CASSMVSGYEQYF

j_gene: TRBJ2-5
v_gene: TRBV20-1
abundance: NA
CDR3aa: CSARDYLQKTQYF

j_gene: TRBJ2-1
v_gene: TRBV9
abundance: NA
CDR3aa: CASSVRLAPYNEQFF

j_gene: TRBJ1-4
v_gene: TRBV29-1
abundance: NA
CDR3aa: CSVEAGGEKLFF

j_gene: TRBJ1-1
v_gene: TRBV20-1
abundance: NA
CDR3aa: CSARLARNTEAFF

j_gene: TRBJ2-1
v_gene: TRBV5-1
abundance: NA
CDR3aa: CASSDGLAGEQFF

j_gene: TRBJ2-1
v_gene: TRBV18
abundance: NA
CDR3aa: CASSPGPHIGNEQFF

j_gene: TRBJ2-3
v_gene: TRBV13
abundance: NA
CDR3aa: CASSRGSSTDTQYF